The 18 T cell receptor beta chains below were found in one sample sequenced in a study of cytomegalovirus exposure and HLA in healthy donors. The PCR used 60 Vbeta and 13 Jbeta primers. This table comes from immunoSEQ multiplex PCR, and its TCRdb copy is limited to in-frame clones, with some not included. The sample has 95,000 to 110,000 clones; approximately 80% are singletons. The sequencing input was PBMCs. These receptors all stem from a woman between 18 and 29 years old in good health and CMV-seropositive.

The chain employs TRBV30 and TRBJ2-4, with a possible D match to TRBD2 (7 bases). V was cut by 5 bases and J by 0 bases, with 14 bases left in between. Germline V gene data show CDR1 as GTSNPN and CDR2 as SVGIG (reference sequence). This CDR3 contains 15 residues. As DNA, the CDR3 is TGTGCCTGGTCAGGGAGGGGGGTAGCCAAAAACATTCAGTACTTC. Translated, it gives CAWSGRGVAKNIQYF.

The chain is built from TRBV25-1 and TRBJ1-2; 7 bases are a match to TRBD1. V shed 3 bases, J shed 8 bases, and the junction held 6 bases outside the gene matches. The germline V gene encodes CDR1 MGHDK and CDR2 SYGVNS. The CDR3 covers 13 residues. For the CDR3, the DNA is TGTGCCAGCAGTGACCTGACAGGGCAGGGCTACACCTTC. Protein sequence: CASSDLTGQGYTF.

The V call is TRBV12-5, the J call TRBJ1-1; no firm D call. This CDR3 contains 14 residues. Germline V gives CDR1 LGHNT, CDR2 FRNRAP. Trimming stripped 3 bases from V and 1 base from J, with 9 bases between. The CDR3 sequence: CASGFIQPNTEAFF. CDR3 nucleotides: TGTGCTAGTGGTTTTATACAGCCGAACACTGAAGCTTTCTTT.

V usage is TRBV7-9 and J usage is TRBJ1-3; possibly TRBD1 for D (5 bases). Looked up from germline, CDR1 is SEHNR and CDR2 is FQNEAQ (reference sequence). The length of the CDR3 is 14 residues. Trimming cost V 5 bases and J 2 bases, with 10 bases left between them. CDR3 sequence: CASSRRGTGNTIYF. Written as DNA, the CDR3 is TGTGCCAGCAGCAGAAGGGGAACTGGAAACACCATATATTTT. Based on the CDR3 plus reference TRBV7-9 and TRBJ1-3, the full variable domain is DTGVSQNPRHKITKRGQNVTFRCDPISEHNRLYWYRQTLGQGPEFLTYFQNEAQLEKSRLLSDRFSAERPKGSFSTLEIQRTEQGDSAMYLCASSRRGTGNTIYFGEGSWLTVV.

This sequence joins TRBV5-4 and TRBJ2-5; tentative D call: TRBD1 (7 bases). The V end was cut by 4 bases, the J end by 1 base, with 14 bases between. In germline, CDR1 is SGHNT, CDR2 YYREEE (reference sequence). The CDR3 is 15 residues long. CDR3 DNA: TGTGCCAGCAGCGGGGGGACAGCCCCCCAAGAGACCCAGTACTTC. It yields the protein CASSGGTAPQETQYF.

The chain couples TRBV4-2 to TRBJ2-5, with 8 bases lining up with TRBD2. The J call is doubtful: the DNA matches TRBJ2-7 better. Germline CDR1 and CDR2: LGHNA and YNFKEQ. There are 16 residues in the CDR3. The CDR3 bases are TGTGCCAGCAGCCAAGAGACTAGCGACCACTCCTACGAGCAGTACTTC. This sequence encodes CASSQETSDHSYEQYF.

The gene calls are TRBV29-1 and TRBJ2-7, with 7 bases matching TRBD2. CDR1 SQVTM and CDR2 ANQGSEA come from the germline V gene. This CDR3 comprises 13 residues. V was pared by 5 bases and J by 2 bases, with 6 bases of the junction left unmatched. The CDR3 DNA sequence: TGCAGCGTTTCACCCGGGACTACCTACGAGCAGTACTTC. This encodes CSVSPGTTYEQYF.

The V call is TRBV4-1, the J call TRBJ2-3, with D unresolved. Trimming pared 1 base from V and 6 bases from J, leaving 14 bases between. Per germline, CDR1 MGHRA and CDR2 YSYEKL. The CDR3 loop spans 15 amino acids. The CDR3 region is CASSQVVLTLDTQYF. CDR3 in DNA: TGCGCCAGCAGCCAAGTGGTGCTTACTTTGGATACGCAGTATTTT.

V gene TRBV28 combines with J gene TRBJ1-5, with 8 bases identical to TRBD1. V shed 3 bases, J shed 0 bases, and the junction held 4 bases outside the gene matches. CDR3 length equals 16 residues. Germline CDR1 is MDHEN and CDR2 is SYDVKM. CDR3 bases: TGTGCCAGCAGTTTTGGACAGGGTAGTAGCAATCAGCCCCAGCATTTT. This sequence encodes CASSFGQGSSNQPQHF.

This rearrangement joins TRBV18 to TRBJ2-3, with D uncertain. Germline V gene lookup returns CDR1 KGHSH and CDR2 LQKENI. The CDR3 runs to 16 residues. Trimming left V 2 bases short and J 1 base short, with 13 bases between. This CDR3 is CASSPSSLGGTDTQYF. CDR3 in DNA: TGTGCCAGCTCACCATCTTCCCTCGGTGGCACAGATACGCAGTATTTT.

V and J are TRBV28 and TRBJ2-7; 7 nucleotides align to TRBD2. J lost 6 bases, V lost 3 bases, and 5 bases had no gene match. The CDR3 totals 13 residues. Germline values: CDR1 MDHEN, CDR2 SYDVKM. As DNA, the CDR3 is TGTGCCAGCAGTTTCGCGGGAGCGCTCGAGCAGTACTTC. This sequence encodes CASSFAGALEQYF.

The gene calls are TRBV4-2 and TRBJ1-3, with D hard to call. Between the trimmed V and J ends, which lost 3 bases and 0 bases, there was a span of 15 bases. The CDR3 runs 17 residues. CDR1 LGHNA and CDR2 YNFKEQ come from the germline V gene. CDR3 sequence (DNA): TGTGCCAGCAGCCAGGAGACCGGGTTTTACTCTGGAAACACCATATATTTT. This encodes CASSQETGFYSGNTIYF.

This chain uses TRBV9 with TRBJ2-1; TRBD2 aligns across 10 bases. The length of the CDR3 is 16 residues. Looked up from germline, CDR1 is SGDLS and CDR2 is YYNGEE. After removal of 1 base from V and 9 bases from J, the junction contained 10 bases not matched to a gene. DNA for the CDR3: TGTGCCAGCAGCGTACAAAGCGGGAGGGGTGTGAGTGAGCAGTTCTTC. Residues: CASSVQSGRGVSEQFF.

The V gene is TRBV30, the J gene TRBJ2-3; 10 nucleotides match TRBD2. In germline, CDR1 is GTSNPN, CDR2 SVGIG (reference sequence). The junction had 4 bases not matched to a gene; V was cut back by 0 bases and J by 4 bases. The CDR3 consists of 15 residues. The CDR3 nucleotides read TGTGCCTGGAGTGTAGGACTAGCGGATTCAGATACGCAGTATTTT. Translated, it gives CAWSVGLADSDTQYF.

The rearrangement links TRBV30 to TRBJ2-7; D is unresolved. Per germline, CDR1 GTSNPN and CDR2 SVGIG (reference sequence). V shed 2 bases and J shed 5 bases, with 10 bases lying between them. The CDR3 runs to 12 residues. The CDR3 loop reads CAWSSSGDEQYF. DNA of the CDR3: TGTGCCTGGAGTTCTTCGGGTGACGAGCAGTACTTC.

This chain connects TRBV19 to TRBJ2-6; 7 nucleotides align to TRBD1. In germline, CDR1 is LNHDA, CDR2 SQIVND (reference sequence). The length of the CDR3 is 15 residues. V lost 4 bases to trimming and J lost 0 bases; unmatched junction nucleotides: 0. CDR3 residues: CASSTGGSGANVLTF. The CDR3 nucleotides read TGTGCCAGTAGTACAGGGGGCTCTGGGGCCAACGTCCTGACTTTC.

This chain connects TRBV5-6 to TRBJ2-5, with a weak D call TRBD2 (5 bases). The V end lost 4 bases, the J end lost 11 bases, and 18 bases lay between the germline ends. Germline CDR1 reads SGHDT; CDR2 reads YYEEEE. The CDR3 spans 13 residues. CDR3 coding DNA: TGTGCCAGCAGCCCGGCTGAGCGCTGGGAGCAGTACTTC. Protein: CASSPAERWEQYF.

This chain joins TRBV7-3 and TRBJ2-1; 9 nucleotides line up with TRBD2. V lost 5 bases to trimming and J lost 8 bases; unmatched junction nucleotides: 7. This CDR3 contains 14 residues. Germline lookup yields CDR1 SGHTA and CDR2 FQGTGA. CDR3 residues: CASSPSGTSYEQFF. The CDR3 DNA follows: TGTGCCAGCAGCCCATCCGGGACTAGCTATGAGCAGTTCTTC.